The 17 T cell receptor beta chains below come from one sample, sequenced in a study of neurological immune-mediated disorders. TCRdb fed the 5' RACE reads into MiXCR, producing one record per CDR3 protein. The data hold under 45,000 distinct CDR3 sequences, with 3% to 4% observed a single time. Sequencing was done on a sample of PBMCs. These receptors were collected from a man aged 25-45 years with multiple sclerosis.

This clonotype was recorded at least ten times. The CDR3 sequence is CSAHYLSGNTIYF. For the CDR3, the DNA is TGCAGTGCTCATTATCTCTCTGGAAACACCATATATTTT. The chain couples TRBV20-1 to TRBJ1-3, with unresolved D. The V gene's germline CDR1 is DFQATT and CDR2 SNEGSKA (reference sequence). V was trimmed by 5 bases and J by 0 bases, leaving 8 bases between them. The CDR3 spans 13 residues.

Relative to its sample, this clonotype is medium-sized. V and J are TRBV27 and TRBJ2-7; D remains unclear. The CDR3 covers 14 residues. The V end lost 9 bases, the J end lost 2 bases, and 17 bases lay between the germline ends. Germline V gene sequence: CDR1 MNHEY, CDR2 SMNVEV (reference sequence). The CDR3 DNA is TGTGCCAGTGGCCCCCTGCCGAAGCCCTACGAGCAGTACTTC. It translates to CASGPLPKPYEQYF.

This clonotype was seen ten or more times. This sequence joins TRBV20-1 and TRBJ2-2, with D possibly TRBD2 on 6 matching bases. Germline values: CDR1 DFQATT, CDR2 SNEGSKA (reference sequence). V dropped 2 bases and J dropped 2 bases, with 18 bases sitting between them. CDR3 length: 17 residues. CDR3 loop: CSARPPGRDPNTGELFF. CDR3 coding DNA: TGCAGTGCTAGACCCCCCGGGCGGGATCCTAACACCGGGGAGCTGTTTTTT.

This clonotype was seen a few times. A read error may explain this, as a much larger clone is one base away. The gene calls are TRBV24-1 and TRBJ2-7; D is undetermined. Looked up from germline, CDR1 is KGHDR and CDR2 is SFDVKD. The CDR3 contains 13 residues. V was clipped by 6 bases and J by 4 bases, with 12 bases between them. CDR3 coding DNA: TGTGCCACCAGTAGAAAGGGAAGGTACGAGCAGTACTTC. This encodes CATSRKGRYEQYF.

The chain employs TRBV9 and TRBJ2-5; 7 positions match TRBD1. The germline V gene encodes CDR1 SGDLS and CDR2 YYNGEE. The trim removed 4 bases at V and 4 bases at J, leaving 4 bases unmatched. CDR3 size: 13 residues. CDR3: CASSLGTVETQYF. As DNA, the CDR3 is TGTGCCAGCAGCCTAGGGACAGTAGAGACCCAGTACTTC. Filled out from reference TRBV9 and TRBJ2-5, the complete variable domain reads DSGVTQTPKHLITATGQRVTLRCSPRSGDLSVYWYQQSLDQGLQFLIQYYNGEERAKGNILERFSAQQFPDLHSELNLSSLELGDSALYFCASSLGTVETQYFGPGTRLLVL.

This clonotype was seen at least ten times. The J gene is TRBJ2-3, the V gene TRBV20-1, with D perhaps TRBD1 or TRBD2 (5 bases each). Germline assignment: CDR1 DFQATT and CDR2 SNEGSKA (reference sequence). This CDR3 has 13 residues. V was trimmed by 6 bases and J by 8 bases, leaving 18 bases between them. The CDR3 DNA sequence: TGCAGTGCAAACGTTGGGACCGCCCCTACGCAGTATTTT. Protein: CSANVGTAPTQYF.

With regard to this clonotype: One base away lies a much larger clone, so this may be a sequencing read error. The conserved final phenylalanine or tryptophan is absent from the CDR3, which likely points to a read error. This sequence joins TRBV5-4 and TRBJ1-2; D may be TRBD1 (6 bases). The CDR3 loop spans 11 amino acids. Germline V gene sequence: CDR1 SGHNT, CDR2 YYREEE (reference sequence). With 6 bases removed from V and 6 bases from J, the gap between germline ends came to 9 bases. CDR3 region: CASTPGDGYTY. The CDR3 DNA reads as TGTGCCAGCACCCCAGGGGATGGCTACACCTAC.

This clonotype appeared many times. The V gene is TRBV24-1, the J gene TRBJ1-2; D perhaps matches TRBD1 (5 bases). CDR3 length: 14 residues. Germline V gene data show CDR1 as KGHDR and CDR2 as SFDVKD. V gave up 4 bases and J gave up 8 bases, with 16 bases separating them. The CDR3 bases are TGTGCCACCAGTGACGAAGGGACGGCCTCGGGCTACACCTTC. Amino acid sequence: CATSDEGTASGYTF.

A note on this clonotype: Given a much more abundant clone one base away, this may be a read error. No conserved phenylalanine or tryptophan is present at the end of the CDR3, so a read error is the likely explanation. The chain couples TRBV6-5 to TRBJ1-2; D is ambiguous. Germline lookup yields CDR1 MNHEY and CDR2 SVGAGI. V was cut by 6 bases and J by 3 bases, with 17 bases left in between. This CDR3 region has 15 residues. This CDR3 is CASSRASGRHYGYTI. The CDR3 bases are TGTGCCAGCAGCCGCGCGTCTGGTCGGCACTATGGCTACACCATC.

The chain has TRBV5-1 and TRBJ2-1; D is ambiguous. Trimming pared 2 bases from V and 10 bases from J, leaving 13 bases between. The CDR3 consists of 13 residues. CDR1 is SGHRS, CDR2 YFSETQ, per germline. DNA for the CDR3: TGCGCCAGCAGCTTACAGTCCCAAAGGGAGCAGTTCTTC. It translates to CASSLQSQREQFF.

This clonotype was counted ten times or more. The junction shows a germline mismatch at one end, possibly a read error. This chain links TRBV6-2 or TRBV6-3 with TRBJ1-5; maybe TRBD1 (5 bases). The V gene's germline CDR1 is MNHEY and CDR2 SVGEGT. The CDR3 length is 15 residues. The CDR3 DNA follows: TGTGCCAGCATCCCCGGGCATGGGGGAGAACAGCCCCAGAATTTT. Protein sequence: CASIPGHGGEQPQNF.

This clonotype has ten or more counts. This chain connects TRBV9 to TRBJ2-7, with unresolved D. The CDR3 extends over 11 amino acids. V was shortened by 0 bases and J by 6 bases, with 4 bases between the two germline ends. Germline V gene lookup returns CDR1 SGDLS and CDR2 YYNGEE. For the CDR3, the DNA is TGTGCCAGCAGCGTAGGAGGCGAGCAGTACTTC. This encodes CASSVGGEQYF.

The V and J genes are TRBV20-1 and TRBJ1-1; D perhaps matches TRBD1 (5 bases). The CDR3 totals 13 residues. Germline CDR1 is DFQATT and CDR2 is SNEGSKA (reference sequence). Trimming cost V 5 bases and J 0 bases, with 10 bases left between them. The CDR3 nucleotides are TGCAGTGCTTTGACAGCGTTGAACACTGAAGCTTTCTTT. Translating it yields CSALTALNTEAFF.

This clonotype was seen many times. The DNA for the CDR3 is TGTGCCAGCAGCTGGGGTGCGGGGGACGGGAACGAGCAGTACTTC. As protein: CASSWGAGDGNEQYF. The genes are TRBV5-4 and TRBJ2-7; the match to TRBD2 covers 7 bases. CDR3 length: 15 residues. The germline V gene has CDR1 SGHNT and CDR2 YYREEE (reference sequence). J was trimmed by 5 bases and V by 3 bases; bases with no gene match: 11.

This clonotype turned up a few times. The chain carries TRBV7-9 and TRBJ2-3; 13 bases are a match to TRBD2. The length of the CDR3 is 17 residues. V lost 5 bases to trimming and J lost 6 bases; unmatched junction nucleotides: 11. Germline V gene sequence: CDR1 SEHNR, CDR2 FQNEAQ (reference sequence). CDR3 loop: CASSIRTSGGPADTQYF. CDR3 nucleotide sequence: TGTGCCAGCAGCATAAGGACTAGCGGGGGCCCCGCGGATACGCAGTATTTT.

This clonotype was observed at least ten times. The chain links TRBV5-8 to TRBJ2-4; 12 nucleotides agree with TRBD1. Unmatched junction bases numbered 11, after V lost 4 bases and J lost 0 bases. Germline-derived CDR1 and CDR2 are SGHTS and YDEGEE. This CDR3 comprises 19 residues. CDR3 region: CASSAGRDRGRIAKNIQYF. In DNA form, the CDR3 reads TGTGCCAGCAGCGCCGGTCGGGACAGGGGGCGAATAGCCAAAAACATTCAGTACTTC. The full variable domain, rest sourced from reference TRBV5-8 and TRBJ2-4, is EAGVTQSPTHLIKTRGQQATLRCSPISGHTSVYWYQQALGLGLQFLLWYDEGEERNRGNFPPRFSGRQFPNYSSELNVNALELEDSALYLCASSAGRDRGRIAKNIQYFGAGTRLSVL.

This clonotype was observed many times. The chain links TRBV20-1 to TRBJ1-1; 11 positions agree with TRBD1. Germline V gene data show CDR1 as DFQATT and CDR2 as SNEGSKA (reference sequence). The CDR3 is 14 amino acids. Trimming took 0 bases from V and 6 from J; bases not matched to a gene: 3. The CDR3 reads CSAREGTGGPEAFF. CDR3 DNA: TGCAGTGCTAGAGAAGGGACAGGGGGACCTGAAGCTTTCTTT.